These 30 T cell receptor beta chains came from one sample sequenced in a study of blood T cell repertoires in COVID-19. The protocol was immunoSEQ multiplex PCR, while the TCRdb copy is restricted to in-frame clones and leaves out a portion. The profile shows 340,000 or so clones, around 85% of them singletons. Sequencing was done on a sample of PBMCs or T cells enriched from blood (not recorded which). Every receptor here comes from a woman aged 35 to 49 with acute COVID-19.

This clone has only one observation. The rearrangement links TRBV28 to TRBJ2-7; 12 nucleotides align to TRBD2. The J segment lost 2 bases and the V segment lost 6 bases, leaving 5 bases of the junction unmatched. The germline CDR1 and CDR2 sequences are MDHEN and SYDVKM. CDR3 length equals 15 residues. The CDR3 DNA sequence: TGTGCCAGCAGGACGACTAGCGGGAGAGCCTACGAGCAGTACTTC. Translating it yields CASRTTSGRAYEQYF.

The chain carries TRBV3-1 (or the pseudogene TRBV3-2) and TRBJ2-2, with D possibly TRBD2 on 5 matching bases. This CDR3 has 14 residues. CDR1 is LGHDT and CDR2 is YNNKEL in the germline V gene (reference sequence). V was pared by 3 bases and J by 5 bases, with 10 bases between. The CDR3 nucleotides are TGTGCCAGCAGCCAGGACCGGGGAACCGGGGAGCTGTTTTTT. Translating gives CASSQDRGTGELFF.

The CDR3 DNA reads as TGTGCCAGCTCACCAATACCCCGACAGCGGGGACTCTATGGCTACACCTTC. This translates into CASSPIPRQRGLYGYTF. The chain is built from TRBV18 and TRBJ1-2, with D perhaps matching TRBD1 (5 bases). Germline V gene lookup returns CDR1 KGHSH and CDR2 LQKENI. Trimming pared 2 bases from V and 4 bases from J, leaving 20 bases between. CDR3 length: 17 residues.

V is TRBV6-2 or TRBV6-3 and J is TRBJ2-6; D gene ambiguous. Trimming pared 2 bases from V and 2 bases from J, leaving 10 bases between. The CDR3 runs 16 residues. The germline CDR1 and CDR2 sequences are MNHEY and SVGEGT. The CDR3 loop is CASSYGSQAGANVLTF. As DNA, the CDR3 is TGTGCCAGCAGTTACGGCTCGCAAGCTGGGGCCAACGTCCTGACTTTC.

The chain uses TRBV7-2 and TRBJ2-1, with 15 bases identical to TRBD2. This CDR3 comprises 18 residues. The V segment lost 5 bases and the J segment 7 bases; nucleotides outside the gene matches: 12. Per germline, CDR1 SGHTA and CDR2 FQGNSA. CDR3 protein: CASSIRRTSGGAVNEQFF. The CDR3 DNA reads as TGTGCCAGCAGCATTAGACGGACTAGCGGGGGGGCGGTGAATGAGCAGTTCTTC.

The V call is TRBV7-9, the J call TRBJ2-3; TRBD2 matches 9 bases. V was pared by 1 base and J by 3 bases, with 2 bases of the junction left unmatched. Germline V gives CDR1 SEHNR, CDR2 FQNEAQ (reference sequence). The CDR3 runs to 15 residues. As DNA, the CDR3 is TGTGCCAGCAGCTTAGTTCTAGCGGGGACAGATACGCAGTATTTT. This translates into CASSLVLAGTDTQYF.

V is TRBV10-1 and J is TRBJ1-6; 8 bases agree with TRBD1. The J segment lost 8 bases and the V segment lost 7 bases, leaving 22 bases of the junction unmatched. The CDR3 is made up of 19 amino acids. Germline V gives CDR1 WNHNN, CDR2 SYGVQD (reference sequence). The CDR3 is CASIANRGSPIGADSPLHF. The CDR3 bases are TGCGCCAGCATAGCAAACAGGGGGTCACCTATCGGGGCGGATTCACCCCTCCACTTT.

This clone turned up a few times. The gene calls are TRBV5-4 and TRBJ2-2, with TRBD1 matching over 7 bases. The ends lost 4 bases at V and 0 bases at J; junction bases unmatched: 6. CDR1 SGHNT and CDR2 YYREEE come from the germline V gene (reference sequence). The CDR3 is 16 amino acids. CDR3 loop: CASSPNRGANTGELFF. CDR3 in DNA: TGTGCCAGCAGCCCTAACAGGGGAGCGAACACCGGGGAGCTGTTTTTT.

In DNA form, the CDR3 reads TGTGCCAGCAGTTCGACAGGATCCTATGGCTACACCTTC. It encodes CASSSTGSYGYTF. The chain uses TRBV12-3 or TRBV12-4 and TRBJ1-2; D might be TRBD1 (6 bases). V was cut by 4 bases and J by 4 bases, with 10 bases left in between. This CDR3 has 13 amino acids.

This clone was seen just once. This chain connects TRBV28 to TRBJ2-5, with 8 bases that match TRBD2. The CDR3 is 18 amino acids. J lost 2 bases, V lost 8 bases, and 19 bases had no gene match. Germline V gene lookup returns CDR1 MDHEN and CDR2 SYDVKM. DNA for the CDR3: TGTGCCAGCGTCGCCGGGCTAGCGGGTGGGGAGTGGCAAGAGACCCAGTACTTC. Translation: CASVAGLAGGEWQETQYF.

The CDR3 loop is CASTGQGSDEQYF. The CDR3 coding sequence is TGTGCCAGCACTGGGCAGGGGAGCGACGAGCAGTACTTC. The V call is TRBV9, the J call TRBJ2-7; D perhaps matches TRBD1 (6 bases). Germline V lookup: CDR1 SGDLS, CDR2 YYNGEE. This CDR3 is 13 amino acids long. Trimming stripped 6 bases from V and 5 bases from J, with 15 bases between.

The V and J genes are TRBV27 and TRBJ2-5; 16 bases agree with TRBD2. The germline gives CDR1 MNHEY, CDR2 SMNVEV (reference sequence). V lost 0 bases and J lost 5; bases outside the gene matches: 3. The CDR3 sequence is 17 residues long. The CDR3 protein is CASSLSGLAGGRETQYF. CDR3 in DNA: TGTGCCAGCAGTTTATCGGGACTAGCGGGAGGGCGGGAGACCCAGTACTTC.

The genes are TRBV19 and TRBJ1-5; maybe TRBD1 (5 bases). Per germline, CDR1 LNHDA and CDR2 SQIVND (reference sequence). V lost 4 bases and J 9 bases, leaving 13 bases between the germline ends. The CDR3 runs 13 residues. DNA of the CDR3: TGTGCCAGTAGTAAGGGGCCACCCAGGCCCCAGCATTTT. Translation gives CASSKGPPRPQHF.

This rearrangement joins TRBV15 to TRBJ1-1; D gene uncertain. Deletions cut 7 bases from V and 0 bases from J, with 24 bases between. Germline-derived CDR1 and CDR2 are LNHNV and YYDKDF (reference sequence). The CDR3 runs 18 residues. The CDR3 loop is CATTPVLLFAAMNTEAFF. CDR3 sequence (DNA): TGTGCCACCACCCCGGTATTATTATTCGCCGCTATGAACACTGAAGCTTTCTTT.

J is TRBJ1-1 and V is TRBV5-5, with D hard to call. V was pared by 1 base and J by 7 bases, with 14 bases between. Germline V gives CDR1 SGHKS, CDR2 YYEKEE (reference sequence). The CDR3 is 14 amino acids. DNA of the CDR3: TGTGCCAGCAGCTTGATGGGCCAGCATAGTGAAGCTTTCTTT. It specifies CASSLMGQHSEAFF.

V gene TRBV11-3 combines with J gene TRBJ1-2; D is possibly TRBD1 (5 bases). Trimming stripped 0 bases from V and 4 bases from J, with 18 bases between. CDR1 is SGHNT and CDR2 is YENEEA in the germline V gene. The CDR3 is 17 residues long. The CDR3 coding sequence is TGTGCCAGCAGCTTAGAGGGAGGGCCGGGACGGATCTATGGCTACACCTTC. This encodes CASSLEGGPGRIYGYTF.

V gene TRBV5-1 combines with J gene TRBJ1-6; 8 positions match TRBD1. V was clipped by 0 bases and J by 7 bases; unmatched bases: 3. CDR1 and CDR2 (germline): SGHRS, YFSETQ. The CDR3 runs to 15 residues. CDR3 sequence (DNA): TGCGCCAGCAGCTTGGCCGGACAGGGCAATTCACCCCTCCACTTT. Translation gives CASSLAGQGNSPLHF.

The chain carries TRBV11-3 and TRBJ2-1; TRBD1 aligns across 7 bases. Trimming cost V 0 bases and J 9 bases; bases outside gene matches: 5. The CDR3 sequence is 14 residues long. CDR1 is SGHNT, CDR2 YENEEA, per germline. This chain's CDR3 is CASSLDLGGREQFF. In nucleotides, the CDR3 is TGTGCCAGCAGCTTAGATTTAGGGGGCCGTGAGCAGTTCTTC.

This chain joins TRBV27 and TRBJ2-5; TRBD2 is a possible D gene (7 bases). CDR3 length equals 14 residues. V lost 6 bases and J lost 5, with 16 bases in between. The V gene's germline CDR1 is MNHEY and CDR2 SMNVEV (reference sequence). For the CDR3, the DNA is TGTGCCAGCAGAGAGTGGGGGGGCAGGGAGACCCAGTACTTC. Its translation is CASREWGGRETQYF.

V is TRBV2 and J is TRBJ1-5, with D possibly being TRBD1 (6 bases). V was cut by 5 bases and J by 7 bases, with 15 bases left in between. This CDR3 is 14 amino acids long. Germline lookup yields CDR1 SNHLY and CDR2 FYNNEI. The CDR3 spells CASSPQGLGQPQHF. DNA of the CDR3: TGTGCCAGCAGTCCTCAGGGGCTGGGACAGCCCCAGCATTTT.

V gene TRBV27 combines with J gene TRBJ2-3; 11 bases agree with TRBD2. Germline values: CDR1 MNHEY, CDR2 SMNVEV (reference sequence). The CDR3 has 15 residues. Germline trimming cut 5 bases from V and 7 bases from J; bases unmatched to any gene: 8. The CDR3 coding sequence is TGTGCCAGCAGTATTCGACTAGCGGGGAAGAATACGCAGTATTTT. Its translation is CASSIRLAGKNTQYF.

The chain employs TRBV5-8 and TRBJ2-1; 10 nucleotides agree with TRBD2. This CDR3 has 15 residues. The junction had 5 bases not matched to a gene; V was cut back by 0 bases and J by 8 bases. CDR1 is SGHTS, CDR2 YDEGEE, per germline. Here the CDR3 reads CASSLGSGRAHEQFF. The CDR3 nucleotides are TGTGCCAGCAGCTTGGGGAGCGGGAGGGCCCATGAGCAGTTCTTC.

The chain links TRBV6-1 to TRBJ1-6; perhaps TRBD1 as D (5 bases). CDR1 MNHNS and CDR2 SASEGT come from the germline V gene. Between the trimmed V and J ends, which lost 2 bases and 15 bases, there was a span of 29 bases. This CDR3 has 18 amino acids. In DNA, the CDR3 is TGTGCCAGCAGTGAATGGGGGGGGACGCGGGTTAAAAGGGTTCACCTCCACTTT. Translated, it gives CASSEWGGTRVKRVHLHF.

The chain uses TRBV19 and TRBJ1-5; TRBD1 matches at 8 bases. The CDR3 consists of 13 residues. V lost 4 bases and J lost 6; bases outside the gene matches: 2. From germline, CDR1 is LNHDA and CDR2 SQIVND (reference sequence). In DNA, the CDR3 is TGTGCCAGTAGTACAGGGGGCGTTCAGCCCCAGCATTTT. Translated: CASSTGGVQPQHF.

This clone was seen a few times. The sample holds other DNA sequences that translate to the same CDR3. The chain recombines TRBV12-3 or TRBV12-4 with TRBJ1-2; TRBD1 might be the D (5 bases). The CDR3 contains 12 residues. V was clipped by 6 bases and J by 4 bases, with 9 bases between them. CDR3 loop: CASSQGFYGYTF. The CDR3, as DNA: TGTGCCAGCAGCCAGGGATTCTATGGCTACACCTTC.

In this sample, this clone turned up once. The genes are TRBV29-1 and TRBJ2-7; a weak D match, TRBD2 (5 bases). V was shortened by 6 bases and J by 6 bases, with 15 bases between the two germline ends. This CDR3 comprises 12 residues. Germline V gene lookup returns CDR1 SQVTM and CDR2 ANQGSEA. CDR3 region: CSVRVGWGEQYF. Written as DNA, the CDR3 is TGCAGCGTGAGGGTAGGATGGGGCGAGCAGTACTTC.

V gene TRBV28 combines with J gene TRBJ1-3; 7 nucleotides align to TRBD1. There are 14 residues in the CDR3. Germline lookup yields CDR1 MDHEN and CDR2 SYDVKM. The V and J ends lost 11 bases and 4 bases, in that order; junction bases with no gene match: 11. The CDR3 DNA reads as TGTGCCGGAGGGGGCGCATCCTCGGGAAACACCATATATTTT. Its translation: CAGGGASSGNTIYF.

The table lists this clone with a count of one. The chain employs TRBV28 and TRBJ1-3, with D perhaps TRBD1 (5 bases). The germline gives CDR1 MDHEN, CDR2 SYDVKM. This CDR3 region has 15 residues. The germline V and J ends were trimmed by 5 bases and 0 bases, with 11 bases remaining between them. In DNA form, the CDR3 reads TGTGCCAGCAGTCCCGGGACTTACTCTGGAAACACCATATATTTT. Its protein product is CASSPGTYSGNTIYF.

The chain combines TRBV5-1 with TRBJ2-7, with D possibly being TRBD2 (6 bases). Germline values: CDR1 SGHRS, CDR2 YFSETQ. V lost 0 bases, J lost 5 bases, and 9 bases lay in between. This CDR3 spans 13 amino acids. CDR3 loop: CASSLAWGDEQYF. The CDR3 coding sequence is TGCGCCAGCAGCTTGGCCTGGGGGGACGAGCAGTACTTC.

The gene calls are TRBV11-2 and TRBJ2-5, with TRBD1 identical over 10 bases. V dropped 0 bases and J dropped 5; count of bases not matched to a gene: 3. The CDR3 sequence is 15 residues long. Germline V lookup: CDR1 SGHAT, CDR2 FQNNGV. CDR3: CASSLETGGPETQYF. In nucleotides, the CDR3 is TGTGCCAGCAGCTTAGAGACAGGGGGCCCCGAGACCCAGTACTTC.